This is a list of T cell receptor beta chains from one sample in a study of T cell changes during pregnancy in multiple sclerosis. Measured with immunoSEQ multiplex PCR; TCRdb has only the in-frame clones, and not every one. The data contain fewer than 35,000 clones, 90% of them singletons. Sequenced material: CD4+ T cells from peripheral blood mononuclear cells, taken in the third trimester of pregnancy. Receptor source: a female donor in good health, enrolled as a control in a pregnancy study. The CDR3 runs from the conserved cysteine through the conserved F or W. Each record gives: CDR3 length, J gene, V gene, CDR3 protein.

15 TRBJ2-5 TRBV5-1 CASRLAGGRQETQYF
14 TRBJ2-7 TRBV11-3 CASSSSGSSYEQYF
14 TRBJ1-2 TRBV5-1 CASSLGDSARGYTF
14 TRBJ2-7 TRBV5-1 CASTGGEVNYEQYF
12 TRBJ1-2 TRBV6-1 CASAPGQRGYTF
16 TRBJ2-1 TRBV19 CASSSRQGRGHNEQFF
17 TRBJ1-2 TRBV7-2 CASSFDFLQGSNYGYTF
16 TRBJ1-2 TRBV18 CASSPPHHQQLGGYTF
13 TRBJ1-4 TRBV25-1 CATREGGSGKLFF
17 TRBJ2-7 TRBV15 CATSPGQPLRGSYEQYF
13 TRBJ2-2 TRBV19 CASRTGLEGELFF
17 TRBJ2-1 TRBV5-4 CASSLALAGELYNEQFF
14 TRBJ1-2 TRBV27 CASSFGVGNYGYTF
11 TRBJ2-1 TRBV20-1 CSGVRNNEQFF
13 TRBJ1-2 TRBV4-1 CASSQGTGDGYTF
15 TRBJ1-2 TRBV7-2 CASSLEGDRAYGYTF
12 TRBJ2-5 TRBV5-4 CASRGIGKTQYF
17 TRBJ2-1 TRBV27 CASRPIVLAGQYNEQFF
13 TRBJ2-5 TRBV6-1 CASSGGLGETQYF
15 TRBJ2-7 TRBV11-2 CASSLRPSGLDEQYF
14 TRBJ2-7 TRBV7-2 CASSLARFRDEQYF
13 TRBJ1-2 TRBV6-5 CASSRTGRGGYTF
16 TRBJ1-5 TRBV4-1 CASSQGSGPEGQPQHF
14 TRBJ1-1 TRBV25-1 CASSEQGGSTEAFF
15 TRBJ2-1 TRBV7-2 CASSLQGGDYNEQFF
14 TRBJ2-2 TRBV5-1 CASSWDTDTGELFF
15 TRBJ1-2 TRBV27 CASSSYPPRTDGYTF
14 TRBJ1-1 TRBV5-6 CASIPRVQNTEAFF
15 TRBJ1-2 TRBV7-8 CASSSQTGSAYGYTF
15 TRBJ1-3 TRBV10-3 CAISERGGSGNTIYF
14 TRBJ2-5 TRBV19 CASSIDLTAETQYF
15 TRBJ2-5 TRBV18 CASSPTGAGDKTQYF
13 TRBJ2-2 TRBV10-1 CASSTIKTGELFF
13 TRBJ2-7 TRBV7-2 CASSTQPGGEQYF
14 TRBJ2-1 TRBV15 CATSSVGPRREQFF
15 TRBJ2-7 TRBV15 CATSITRALSYEQYF
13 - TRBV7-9 CASSLEQGHEQYF
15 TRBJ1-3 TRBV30 CAWSREGVVGNTIYF
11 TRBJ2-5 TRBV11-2 CASSHTSAQYF
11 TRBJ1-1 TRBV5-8 CASSPAVAAFF
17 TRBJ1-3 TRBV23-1 CASSQSEGKTSGNTIYF
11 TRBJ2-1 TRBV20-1 CSAYRGSEQFF